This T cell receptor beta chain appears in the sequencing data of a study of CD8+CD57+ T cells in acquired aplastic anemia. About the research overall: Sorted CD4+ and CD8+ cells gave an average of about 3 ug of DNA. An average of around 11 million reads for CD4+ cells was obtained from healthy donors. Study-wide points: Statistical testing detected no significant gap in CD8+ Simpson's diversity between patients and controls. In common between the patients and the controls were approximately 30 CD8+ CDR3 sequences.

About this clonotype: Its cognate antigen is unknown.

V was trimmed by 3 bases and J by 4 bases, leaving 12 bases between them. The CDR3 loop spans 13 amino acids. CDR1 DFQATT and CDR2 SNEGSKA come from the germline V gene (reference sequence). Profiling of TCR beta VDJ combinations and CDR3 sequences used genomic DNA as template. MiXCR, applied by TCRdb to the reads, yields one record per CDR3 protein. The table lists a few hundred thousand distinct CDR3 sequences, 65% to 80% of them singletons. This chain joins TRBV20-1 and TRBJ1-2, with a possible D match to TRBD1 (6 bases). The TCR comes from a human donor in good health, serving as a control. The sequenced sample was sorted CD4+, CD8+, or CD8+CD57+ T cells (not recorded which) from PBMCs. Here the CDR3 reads CSASRDNIYGYTF. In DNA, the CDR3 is TGCAGTGCTAGCCGGGACAACATCTATGGCTACACCTTC.